The rows below give T cell receptor beta chains drawn from one sample of a study of T cells in Graves' hyperthyroidism and ophthalmopathy. TCRdb reanalysed the multiplex PCR reads using MiXCR and keeps one entry per CDR3 protein. The data show about 420,000 distinct CDR3 sequences, more than 15% seen once. The material sequenced was blood. The receptors were sampled from a woman between 18 and 30 years old with Graves' hyperthyroidism. CDR3s include the opening cysteine and the closing phenylalanine or tryptophan.

v_gene: TRBV20-1; CDR3aa: CSARVREGAQETQYF
v_gene: TRBV12-5; CDR3aa: CASGPSGSGNTIYF
v_gene: TRBV6-1; CDR3aa: CASSEGSSEQYF
v_gene: TRBV9; CDR3aa: CASSPRGLVIDTQYF
v_gene: TRBV7-3; CDR3aa: CASSPRGPGANVLTF
v_gene: TRBV12-3/TRBV12-4; CDR3aa: CASTRQDSYEQYF
v_gene: TRBV6-1; CDR3aa: CASTTTALSIYGYTF
v_gene: TRBV2; CDR3aa: CASSAGQPGSYEQYF
v_gene: TRBV24-1; CDR3aa: CATSERRSGWTQYF
v_gene: TRBV12-3/TRBV12-4; CDR3aa: CASSPSVTYEQYF
v_gene: TRBV3-1; CDR3aa: CASSQDRSEETQYF
v_gene: TRBV19; CDR3aa: CASSLQTGNYNSPLHF
v_gene: TRBV5-1; CDR3aa: CASSLAGTGDYEQYF
v_gene: TRBV6-2/TRBV6-3; CDR3aa: CASSYPFGAEGIF
v_gene: TRBV10-3; CDR3aa: CAISESRDSFNYGYTF
v_gene: TRBV5-1; CDR3aa: CASRQSGSYGYTF
v_gene: TRBV6-1; CDR3aa: CASSGLIGHLNTGELFF
v_gene: TRBV6-1; CDR3aa: CASSEQREDTQYF
v_gene: TRBV29-1; CDR3aa: CSVRGTSQETQYF
v_gene: TRBV27; CDR3aa: CASSLGTGYSQETQYF
v_gene: TRBV27; CDR3aa: CASSGQGALDGYTF
v_gene: TRBV7-2; CDR3aa: CATKEISSYNEQFF
v_gene: TRBV15; CDR3aa: CATSREISRLDTQYF
v_gene: TRBV12-3/TRBV12-4; CDR3aa: CASSSGLGVQPQHF
v_gene: TRBV5-5; CDR3aa: CASSSDRTPTYTEAFF
v_gene: TRBV20-1; CDR3aa: CSARTGGSDQPQHF
v_gene: TRBV3-1; CDR3aa: CASSQGGSASGAYEQYF
v_gene: TRBV2; CDR3aa: CASRFQGGEKLFF
v_gene: TRBV2; CDR3aa: CASSDGLAGGRERSSYEQYF
v_gene: TRBV7-9; CDR3aa: CASRHFRGNTIYF
v_gene: TRBV11-2; CDR3aa: CASSSGQWSGGELYEQYF
v_gene: TRBV18; CDR3aa: CASSPPGHRGEQYF
v_gene: TRBV9; CDR3aa: CASSVWGGTGSGLAYGYTF
v_gene: TRBV6-1; CDR3aa: CASSDQGQTTIYF
v_gene: TRBV11-1; CDR3aa: CASSLTSGTGGGEQYF
v_gene: TRBV11-2; CDR3aa: CASSLESSGRFTDTQYF
v_gene: TRBV19; CDR3aa: CASRRSPDRKGYTF
v_gene: TRBV30; CDR3aa: CAWSFKVAAEKLFF
v_gene: TRBV5-1; CDR3aa: CASSLEAGWEPQHF
v_gene: TRBV6-1; CDR3aa: CASSPRGGGDSNSPLHF
v_gene: TRBV18; CDR3aa: CASSPGQNYQPQHF
v_gene: TRBV7-9; CDR3aa: CASSYPGGGLHEQYF
v_gene: TRBV5-5; CDR3aa: CASSPTVGRYGYTF
v_gene: TRBV27; CDR3aa: CASSPGRGAQPQHF
v_gene: TRBV5-6; CDR3aa: CASSPGLAGVETQYF
v_gene: TRBV4-1; CDR3aa: CASSRAFPYNEQFF
v_gene: TRBV6-1; CDR3aa: CASSDGQGWEKLFF
v_gene: TRBV5-4; CDR3aa: CASSSGIGDREFF
v_gene: TRBV9; CDR3aa: CASSVTELNTGELFF
v_gene: TRBV12-3/TRBV12-4; CDR3aa: CASSLTELHNEQFF
v_gene: TRBV28; CDR3aa: CASSKGDQPQHF
v_gene: TRBV19; CDR3aa: CASKRDGQGEKLYF
v_gene: TRBV2; CDR3aa: CASSRPTLAYESSGANVLTF